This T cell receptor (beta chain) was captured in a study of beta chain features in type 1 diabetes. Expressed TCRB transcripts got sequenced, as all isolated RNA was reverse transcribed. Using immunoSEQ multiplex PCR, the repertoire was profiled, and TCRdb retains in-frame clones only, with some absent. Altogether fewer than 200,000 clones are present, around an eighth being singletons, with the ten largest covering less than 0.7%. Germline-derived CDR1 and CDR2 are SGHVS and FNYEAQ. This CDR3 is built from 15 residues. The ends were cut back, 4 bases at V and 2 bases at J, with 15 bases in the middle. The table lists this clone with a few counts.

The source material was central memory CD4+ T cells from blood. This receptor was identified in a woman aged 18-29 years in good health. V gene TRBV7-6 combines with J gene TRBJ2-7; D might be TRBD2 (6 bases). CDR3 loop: CASSSSERAAYEQYF. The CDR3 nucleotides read TGTGCCAGCAGCTCCTCCGAGCGGGCCGCCTACGAGCAGTACTTC. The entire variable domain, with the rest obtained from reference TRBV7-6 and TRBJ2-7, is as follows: GAGVSQSPRYKVTKRGQDVALRCDPISGHVSLYWYRQALGQGPEFLTYFNYEAQQDKSGLPNDRFSAERPEGSISTLTIQRTEQRDSAMYRCASSSSERAAYEQYFGPGTRLTVT.